This T cell receptor beta chain was captured by sequencing in a study of T-cell reconstitution after alpha-beta-depleted transplantation in children. Unique molecular identifiers tagged the TCRbeta library. TCRdb recomputed calls from the PCR reads with MiXCR, one row per CDR3 protein. Here the sample spans roughly 500,000 distinct CDR3 sequences, approximately 32% being singletons. This CDR3 contains 16 residues. V lost 2 bases and J lost 0, with 11 bases in between. CDR1 and CDR2 (germline): DFQATT, SNEGSKA (reference sequence). The rearrangement links TRBV20-1 to TRBJ1-6; D is unclear. The input for sequencing was PBMCs from the stem cell graft donor, taken from the stem cell graft. This clonotype was obtained from a human donor who donated a stem cell graft to a child with aplastic anemia. The CDR3 region has the DNA TGCAGTGCTAGAAACGTTCCCGGCTCCTATAATTCACCCCTCCACTTT. This gives the protein CSARNVPGSYNSPLHF.